This paragraph reports one T cell receptor (beta chain). The antigen remains undetermined. This record belongs to a study of T cells in Graves' hyperthyroidism and ophthalmopathy. Those with hyperthyroidism were 18 to 65 years old, newly diagnosed, and ill for under 2 months. RNA transcripts were the template for amplifying TCR beta CDR3 regions. The study used the HTBI primer set for a first-round RT-PCR of the TCR CDR3. TCRdb re-derived calls from the multiplex PCR reads in MiXCR, one entry per CDR3 protein. This table holds tens of thousands of distinct CDR3 sequences, about 53% found once. Study-level results: Blood shared most expanded thyroid clonotypes above 0.001. Ophthalmopathy was predicted by the model a median of about six months ahead of onset.

The receptor's source is a man in his late teens or twenties with Graves' hyperthyroidism. Sequences were obtained from peripheral blood or thyroid tissue (not recorded which).

The CDR3 DNA follows: TGCAGCGTACGGGAGGGGGATTCACCCCTCCACTTT. Amino acids: CSVREGDSPLHF. The chain is built from TRBV29-1 and TRBJ1-6; the D gene is possibly TRBD1 (6 bases). Trimming took 6 bases from V and 8 from J, leaving 11 bases between them. In germline, CDR1 is SQVTM, CDR2 ANQGSEA. The CDR3 loop spans 12 amino acids.